The clone carrying this T cell receptor beta chain was seen more than once but under ten times. A TCRbeta library incorporating unique molecular identifiers was prepared. TCRdb reprocessed the PCR reads via MiXCR and lists one record per CDR3 protein. Here the sample spans roughly 500,000 distinct CDR3 sequences, about 33% being singletons. This specimen belongs to a study of T-cell reconstitution after alpha-beta-depleted transplantation in children. The receptor was isolated from a human donor who donated a stem cell graft to a child with aplastic anemia. This specimen was PBMCs from the stem cell graft donor, taken from the stem cell graft.

The DNA of the CDR3 is TGTGCCAGCAGCTTAGATGGCGGAGCCTACGAGCAGTACTTC. Translating gives CASSLDGGAYEQYF. This chain joins TRBV7-9 and TRBJ2-7, with no clear D. V was pared by 1 base and J by 2 bases, with 9 bases between. This CDR3 is built from 14 residues. The germline V gene has CDR1 SEHNR and CDR2 FQNEAQ (reference sequence).